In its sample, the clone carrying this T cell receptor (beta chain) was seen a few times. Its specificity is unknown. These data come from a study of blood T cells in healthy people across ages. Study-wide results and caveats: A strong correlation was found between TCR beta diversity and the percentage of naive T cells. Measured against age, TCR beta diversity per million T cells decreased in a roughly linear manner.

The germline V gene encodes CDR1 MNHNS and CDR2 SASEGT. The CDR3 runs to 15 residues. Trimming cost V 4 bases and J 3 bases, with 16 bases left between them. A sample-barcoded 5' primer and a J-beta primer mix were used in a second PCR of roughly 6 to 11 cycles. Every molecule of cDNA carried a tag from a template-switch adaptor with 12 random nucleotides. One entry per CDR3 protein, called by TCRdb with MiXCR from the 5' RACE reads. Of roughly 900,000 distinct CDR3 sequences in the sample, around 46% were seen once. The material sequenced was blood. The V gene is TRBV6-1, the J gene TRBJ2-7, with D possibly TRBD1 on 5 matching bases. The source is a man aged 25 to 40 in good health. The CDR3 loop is CASSVRPDTNYEQYF. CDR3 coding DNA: TGTGCCAGCAGTGTCCGTCCGGACACGAACTACGAGCAGTACTTC.